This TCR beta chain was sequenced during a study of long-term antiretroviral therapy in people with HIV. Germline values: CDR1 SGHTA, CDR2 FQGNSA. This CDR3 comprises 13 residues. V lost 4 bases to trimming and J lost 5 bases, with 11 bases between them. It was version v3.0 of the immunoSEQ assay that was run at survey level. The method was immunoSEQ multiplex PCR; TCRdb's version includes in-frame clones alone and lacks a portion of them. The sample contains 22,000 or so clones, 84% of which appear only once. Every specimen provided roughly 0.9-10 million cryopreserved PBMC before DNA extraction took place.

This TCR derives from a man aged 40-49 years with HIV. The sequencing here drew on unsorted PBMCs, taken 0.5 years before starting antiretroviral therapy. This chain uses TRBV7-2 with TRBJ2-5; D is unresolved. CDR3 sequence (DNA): TGTGCCAGCAGCTCGACCCTTTGGGAGACCCAGTACTTC. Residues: CASSSTLWETQYF.